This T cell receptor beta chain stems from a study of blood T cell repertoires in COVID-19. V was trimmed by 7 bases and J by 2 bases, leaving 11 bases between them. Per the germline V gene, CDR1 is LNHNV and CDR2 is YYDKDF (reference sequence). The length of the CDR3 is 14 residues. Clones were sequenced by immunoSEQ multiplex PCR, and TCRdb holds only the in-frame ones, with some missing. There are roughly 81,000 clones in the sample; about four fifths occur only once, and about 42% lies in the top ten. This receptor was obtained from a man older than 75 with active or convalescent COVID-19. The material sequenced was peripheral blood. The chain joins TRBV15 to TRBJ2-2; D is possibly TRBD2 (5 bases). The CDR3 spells CATKRGTNTGELFF. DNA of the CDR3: TGTGCCACCAAACGGGGTACAAACACCGGGGAGCTGTTTTTT. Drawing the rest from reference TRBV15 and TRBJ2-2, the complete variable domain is DAMVIQNPRYQVTQFGKPVTLSCSQTLNHNVMYWYQQKSSQAPKLLFHYYDKDFNNEADTPDNFQSRRPNTSFCFLDIRSPGLGDTAMYLCATKRGTNTGELFFGEGSRLTVL.